A single sample is the source of the 12 T cell receptor beta chains below, sequenced in a study of cytomegalovirus exposure and HLA in healthy donors. PCR used 60 Vbeta primers and 13 Jbeta primers. The method was immunoSEQ multiplex PCR; TCRdb's version includes in-frame clones alone and lacks a portion of them. The table shows roughly 170,000 clones, with just under 80% occurring only once. What was sequenced was PBMCs. The source is a woman aged 45-60 years in good health and CMV-seropositive.

V usage is TRBV5-6 and J usage is TRBJ2-6, with a possible D match to TRBD2 (5 bases). Germline CDR1 and CDR2: SGHDT and YYEEEE. The germline V and J ends were trimmed by 1 base and 6 bases, with 17 bases remaining between them. CDR3 size: 17 residues. The CDR3: CASSLSSMAGMANVLTF. Written as DNA, the CDR3 is TGTGCCAGCAGCTTGAGTAGTATGGCGGGTATGGCCAACGTCCTGACTTTC.

The chain links TRBV19 to TRBJ1-1; 9 nucleotides line up with TRBD1. This CDR3 has 15 residues. Germline CDR1 reads LNHDA; CDR2 reads SQIVND (reference sequence). V shed 3 bases, J shed 3 bases, and the junction held 5 bases outside the gene matches. CDR3 coding DNA: TGTGCCAGTAGTATCTTCCGGACAGGGGACACTGAAGCTTTCTTT. This translates into CASSIFRTGDTEAFF.

This clone was counted a few times. The genes are TRBV5-5 and TRBJ1-1; a possible D gene is TRBD1 (6 bases). This CDR3 spans 15 amino acids. Trimming shortened V by 0 bases and J by 1 base, and 10 bases separated the two germline ends. Germline V CDR1 and CDR2: SGHKS, YYEKEE (reference sequence). The CDR3 region is CASSLAGTSNTEAFF. CDR3 DNA: TGTGCCAGCAGCTTGGCCGGGACATCGAACACTGAAGCTTTCTTT.

The V gene is TRBV11-1, the J gene TRBJ2-7; D is possibly TRBD2 (6 bases). The CDR3 is made up of 14 amino acids. Per germline, CDR1 SGHAT and CDR2 FQDESV (reference sequence). V lost 4 bases to trimming and J lost 3 bases, with 13 bases between them. The chain's CDR3 is CASSSGVEGYEQYF. CDR3 DNA sequence: TGTGCCAGCAGCTCGGGAGTGGAAGGCTACGAGCAGTACTTC.

The gene calls are TRBV30 and TRBJ2-2, with 7 bases matching TRBD1. CDR1 GTSNPN and CDR2 SVGIG come from the germline V gene (reference sequence). The CDR3 consists of 14 residues. Trimming took 4 bases from V and 8 from J; bases not matched to a gene: 10. In DNA, the CDR3 is TGTGCCTGGACCAGGACAGGTTTTGGAGGGGAGCTGTTTTTT. Translated: CAWTRTGFGGELFF.

This chain connects TRBV7-3 to TRBJ2-2; the match to TRBD2 covers 7 bases. The CDR3 totals 15 residues. Germline V gene data show CDR1 as SGHTA and CDR2 as FQGTGA. The ends lost 5 bases at V and 3 bases at J; junction bases unmatched: 6. CDR3: CASSVTSDHTGELFF. DNA of the CDR3: TGTGCCAGCAGCGTTACTAGCGATCACACCGGGGAGCTGTTTTTT.

The chain combines TRBV6-5 with TRBJ2-5, with 8 nucleotides matching TRBD1. Gene TRBJ2-7 matches the end of the DNA better, so the J call may be wrong. This CDR3 contains 14 residues. The germline gives CDR1 MNHEY, CDR2 SVGAGI. DNA for the CDR3: TGTGCCAGCAGGTCCTACAGGGGGTCCTACGAGCAGTACTTC. This sequence encodes CASRSYRGSYEQYF.

The rearrangement uses TRBV30 and TRBJ1-5; tentative D call: TRBD1 (6 bases). The ends were cut back, 4 bases at V and 6 bases at J, with 16 bases in the middle. Germline V CDR1 and CDR2: GTSNPN, SVGIG (reference sequence). The CDR3 length is 14 residues. CDR3 in amino acids: CAWTWGGLGQPQHF. CDR3 coding DNA: TGTGCCTGGACATGGGGGGGGCTGGGTCAGCCCCAGCATTTT.

V is TRBV7-9 and J is TRBJ1-5; 7 bases match TRBD1. V shed 4 bases and J 7 bases; nucleotides not matched to a gene: 16. Per the germline V gene, CDR1 is SEHNR and CDR2 is FQNEAQ (reference sequence). The CDR3 extends over 17 amino acids. CDR3 nucleotide sequence: TGTGCCAGCAGCTCCGGTGGTTTGACAGGGAAAGGACAGCCCCAGCATTTT. It specifies CASSSGGLTGKGQPQHF.

V usage is TRBV7-3 and J usage is TRBJ1-1, with 9 bases that match TRBD1. This CDR3 is 15 amino acids long. J lost 6 bases, V lost 5 bases, and 10 bases had no gene match. CDR1 SGHTA and CDR2 FQGTGA come from the germline V gene. CDR3: CASSPSDRGRAEAFF. CDR3 in DNA: TGTGCCAGCAGCCCAAGTGACAGGGGGAGGGCTGAAGCTTTCTTT. Drawing the rest from reference TRBV7-3 and TRBJ1-1, the complete variable domain is GAGVSQTPSNKVTEKGKYVELRCDPISGHTALYWYRQSLGQGPEFLIYFQGTGAADDSGLPNDRFFAVRPEGSVSTLKIQRTERGDSAVYLCASSPSDRGRAEAFFGQGTRLTVV.

This clone occurred a few times. This chain links TRBV28 with TRBJ1-6, with 7 bases aligning to TRBD1. V dropped 5 bases and J dropped 14; count of bases not matched to a gene: 6. The CDR3 spans 12 residues. Germline V gene sequence: CDR1 MDHEN, CDR2 SYDVKM. CDR3 region: CASSQGGGALHF. CDR3 bases: TGTGCCAGCAGTCAGGGGGGTGGCGCCCTCCACTTT.

The chain employs TRBV7-6 and TRBJ2-7, with no clear D. The CDR3 runs to 14 residues. V was shortened by 1 base and J by 5 bases, with 12 bases between the two germline ends. Germline lookup yields CDR1 SGHVS and CDR2 FNYEAQ. For the CDR3, the DNA is TGTGCCAGCAGCTTAGATGCAGGTACCCACGAGCAGTACTTC. It translates to CASSLDAGTHEQYF.